Below are 31 T cell receptor beta chains sequenced from a single sample in a study of blood T cell repertoires in COVID-19. The method was immunoSEQ multiplex PCR; TCRdb's version includes in-frame clones alone and lacks a portion of them. The table has 330,000 or so clones, roughly 86% seen once. Material for sequencing was PBMCs or T cells enriched from blood (not recorded which). These receptors were taken from a woman aged 25 to 39 who had been exposed to COVID-19.

This chain uses TRBV7-9 with TRBJ2-7; 10 nucleotides agree with TRBD1. CDR1 SEHNR and CDR2 FQNEAQ come from the germline V gene (reference sequence). Losses at the gene ends were 5 bases for V and 6 bases for J; bases not matched to a gene: 7. The CDR3 runs 14 residues. CDR3: CASSPGTGEREQYF. The CDR3, as DNA: TGTGCCAGCAGCCCAGGGACAGGGGAGCGCGAGCAGTACTTC.

The chain carries TRBV7-9 and TRBJ2-7, with D maybe TRBD1 (6 bases). Trimming stripped 5 bases from V and 2 bases from J, with 13 bases between. The CDR3 is 14 residues long. In germline, CDR1 is SEHNR, CDR2 FQNEAQ (reference sequence). The CDR3 spells CASSARGWPYEQYF. CDR3 coding DNA: TGTGCCAGCAGCGCCAGGGGTTGGCCCTACGAGCAGTACTTC.

There are a few counts of this clone. This chain links TRBV2 with TRBJ1-3, with 7 bases fitting TRBD1. The V gene end was trimmed by 8 bases and the J gene end by 1 base; junction bases not matched to a gene: 11. The V gene's germline CDR1 is SNHLY and CDR2 FYNNEI. CDR3 size: 16 residues. The chain's CDR3 is CASGAPGGFSGNTIYF. CDR3 coding DNA: TGTGCCAGCGGGGCACCAGGGGGTTTTTCTGGAAACACCATATATTTT.

The rearrangement joins TRBV6-5 to TRBJ2-1; D possibly corresponds to TRBD1 (6 bases). The V gene's germline CDR1 is MNHEY and CDR2 SVGAGI. This CDR3 is built from 13 residues. The germline V and J ends were trimmed by 4 bases and 7 bases, with 11 bases remaining between them. For the CDR3, the DNA is TGTGCCAGCAGTTTACAGGGTTTTAATGAGCAGTTCTTC. Translated: CASSLQGFNEQFF.

A single count supports this clone. The genes are TRBV5-1 and TRBJ1-6; 7 positions agree with TRBD1. The CDR3 is 14 amino acids. With 2 bases clipped from V and 7 bases from J, the junction kept 3 bases outside the gene matches. CDR1 is SGHRS and CDR2 is YFSETQ in the germline V gene. The CDR3, as DNA: TGCGCCAGCAGCTTCCAGGGGGTCAATTCACCCCTCCACTTT. Its protein product is CASSFQGVNSPLHF.

The chain recombines TRBV27 with TRBJ2-7, with TRBD2 matching 12 bases. The germline V gene has CDR1 MNHEY and CDR2 SMNVEV (reference sequence). The V segment lost 6 bases and the J segment 1 base; nucleotides outside the gene matches: 4. The CDR3 runs 15 residues. The CDR3 loop reads CASRPSGGGSYEQYF. CDR3 nucleotides: TGTGCCAGCAGGCCTAGCGGGGGGGGGTCCTACGAGCAGTACTTC.

This sequence joins TRBV7-2 and TRBJ2-7, with 7 positions matching TRBD2. The trim removed 4 bases at V and 1 base at J, leaving 7 bases unmatched. The CDR3 spans 15 residues. Germline V lookup: CDR1 SGHTA, CDR2 FQGNSA. The CDR3 region is CASSSPAGISYEQYF. In nucleotides, the CDR3 is TGTGCCAGCAGCTCGCCAGCGGGGATATCCTACGAGCAGTACTTC.

V and J are TRBV19 and TRBJ1-2; 11 nucleotides match TRBD1. Unmatched junction bases numbered 6, after V lost 5 bases and J lost 4 bases. This CDR3 has 15 amino acids. CDR1 and CDR2 from the germline V gene are LNHDA and SQIVND (reference sequence). CDR3 loop: CASSPPGTGGYGYTF. The CDR3 coding sequence is TGTGCCAGTAGTCCACCCGGGACAGGGGGCTATGGCTACACCTTC.

The chain employs TRBV11-2 and TRBJ1-4; TRBD1 agrees at 10 bases. Losses at the gene ends were 1 base for V and 8 bases for J; bases not matched to a gene: 7. CDR3 length: 16 residues. The germline V gene encodes CDR1 SGHAT and CDR2 FQNNGV. This CDR3 reads CASSLGPGTGEEKLFF. For the CDR3, the DNA is TGTGCCAGCAGCTTAGGTCCCGGGACAGGGGAGGAAAAACTGTTTTTT. The complete variable domain, with remaining parts taken from reference TRBV11-2 and TRBJ1-4, reads EAGVAQSPRYKIIEKRQSVAFWCNPISGHATLYWYQQILGQGPKLLIQFQNNGVVDDSQLPKDRFSAERLKGVDSTLKIQPAKLEDSAVYLCASSLGPGTGEEKLFFGSGTQLSVL.

V usage is TRBV28 and J usage is TRBJ2-1; tentatively, D is TRBD2 (5 bases). The V gene lost 3 bases and the J gene lost 9 bases, with 9 bases spanning the gap. From germline, CDR1 is MDHEN and CDR2 SYDVKM. The CDR3 extends over 12 amino acids. CDR3 in amino acids: CASSFPSSEQFF. DNA for the CDR3: TGTGCCAGCAGTTTTCCTAGCAGTGAGCAGTTCTTC.

The gene calls are TRBV15 and TRBJ1-4; D may be TRBD1 (5 bases). This CDR3 has 13 amino acids. CDR1 and CDR2 (germline): LNHNV, YYDKDF (reference sequence). Trimming shortened V by 5 bases and J by 5 bases, and 9 bases separated the two germline ends. CDR3 nucleotides: TGTGCCACCAGCCGGGGGGGAAATGAAAAACTGTTTTTT. The encoded protein is CATSRGGNEKLFF.

The chain couples TRBV9 to TRBJ1-4, with D hard to call. Germline V gene lookup returns CDR1 SGDLS and CDR2 YYNGEE. CDR3 length: 13 residues. V gave up 0 bases and J gave up 5 bases, with 5 bases separating them. CDR3 DNA sequence: TGTGCCAGCAGCGTAGTAGAGAATGAAAAACTGTTTTTT. Translated, it gives CASSVVENEKLFF.

This sequence joins TRBV5-6 and TRBJ1-5; the D is unclear. There are 15 residues in the CDR3. The germline V gene has CDR1 SGHDT and CDR2 YYEEEE. The V end was cut by 0 bases, the J end by 3 bases, with 10 bases between. Here the CDR3 DNA reads TGTGCCAGCAGCTTGGCCGATGCAGACAATCAGCCCCAGCATTTT. Protein: CASSLADADNQPQHF.

The V gene is TRBV18, the J gene TRBJ2-1; D may be TRBD2 (6 bases). The CDR3 extends over 15 amino acids. Germline loops: CDR1 KGHSH, CDR2 LQKENI. Trimming stripped 2 bases from V and 4 bases from J, with 12 bases between. The CDR3 loop reads CASSPGRDTYNEQFF. The CDR3, as DNA: TGTGCCAGCTCACCAGGGCGGGATACTTACAATGAGCAGTTCTTC.

The V gene is TRBV28, the J gene TRBJ1-5, with TRBD1 matching over 7 bases. From germline, CDR1 is MDHEN and CDR2 SYDVKM. Losses at the gene ends were 5 bases for V and 4 bases for J; bases not matched to a gene: 5. This CDR3 comprises 14 residues. The CDR3: CASSTGETNQPQHF. Written as DNA, the CDR3 is TGTGCCAGCAGTACAGGGGAAACGAATCAGCCCCAGCATTTT.

The rearrangement uses TRBV5-1 and TRBJ2-5, with TRBD2 matching over 8 bases. CDR3 length: 15 residues. Losses at the gene ends were 3 bases for V and 4 bases for J; bases not matched to a gene: 8. Germline V CDR1 and CDR2: SGHRS, YFSETQ. CDR3 nucleotide sequence: TGCGCCAGCAGCTCGGGACTAGAGGGGGGAGAGACCCAGTACTTC. It codes for CASSSGLEGGETQYF.

This clone is a singleton in its sample. This sequence joins TRBV5-6 and TRBJ2-1; 9 bases fit TRBD2. V shed 4 bases, J shed 5 bases, and the junction held 4 bases outside the gene matches. Germline CDR1 SGHDT, CDR2 YYEEEE. This CDR3 has 14 amino acids. CDR3: CASSPSGTHNEQFF. The CDR3 bases are TGTGCCAGCAGCCCTAGCGGGACCCACAATGAGCAGTTCTTC.

This chain uses TRBV7-2 with TRBJ2-5; TRBD2 aligns across 12 bases. This CDR3 is 13 amino acids long. Per germline, CDR1 SGHTA and CDR2 FQGNSA. Germline trimming cut 8 bases from V and 2 bases from J; bases unmatched to any gene: 0. For the CDR3, the DNA is TGTGCCAGCGGACTAGCGGGGCAAGAGACCCAGTACTTC. This sequence encodes CASGLAGQETQYF. The whole variable domain, filled in from reference TRBV7-2 and TRBJ2-5, reads GAGVSQSPSNKVTEKGKDVELRCDPISGHTALYWYRQSLGQGLEFLIYFQGNSAPDKSGLPSDRFSAERTGGSVSTLTIQRTQQEDSAVYLCASGLAGQETQYFGPGTRLLVL.

V and J are TRBV3-1 (or the pseudogene TRBV3-2) and TRBJ1-2; the D is unclear. V lost 4 bases to trimming and J lost 7 bases, with 16 bases between them. Germline V lookup: CDR1 LGHDT, CDR2 YNNKEL (reference sequence). The CDR3 runs to 14 residues. CDR3 loop: CASSLSLGRGGYTF. The CDR3 nucleotides are TGTGCCAGCAGCCTTTCACTGGGCCGGGGTGGCTACACCTTC.

This chain links TRBV2 with TRBJ2-1; a weak D match, TRBD1 (6 bases). The germline gives CDR1 SNHLY, CDR2 FYNNEI. The CDR3 spans 15 residues. V gave up 4 bases and J gave up 3 bases, with 13 bases separating them. The CDR3 sequence: CASSGVGAFYNEQFF. Written as DNA, the CDR3 is TGTGCCAGCAGTGGGGTGGGGGCCTTCTACAATGAGCAGTTCTTC. Combining the CDR3 with reference TRBV2 and TRBJ2-1 gives the whole variable domain EPEVTQTPSHQVTQMGQEVILRCVPISNHLYFYWYRQILGQKVEFLVSFYNNEISEKSEIFDDQFSVERPDGSNFTLKIRSTKLEDSAMYFCASSGVGAFYNEQFFGPGTRLTVL.

The chain recombines TRBV6-5 with TRBJ2-1; 10 bases match TRBD2. After removal of 6 bases from V and 8 bases from J, the junction contained 7 bases not matched to a gene. This CDR3 comprises 14 residues. Germline V gene sequence: CDR1 MNHEY, CDR2 SVGAGI. CDR3 sequence (DNA): TGTGCCAGCAGGCCGAAGCGGGAGGGATATGAGCAGTTCTTC. This sequence encodes CASRPKREGYEQFF.

The chain joins TRBV5-1 to TRBJ2-5; 8 nucleotides line up with TRBD2. The ends lost 7 bases at V and 3 bases at J; junction bases unmatched: 11. CDR1 and CDR2 from the germline V gene are SGHRS and YFSETQ. CDR3 length: 15 amino acids. CDR3 in DNA: TGCGCCAGCGCCCAACTAACTAGCGGAAAAGAGACCCAGTACTTC. It translates to CASAQLTSGKETQYF.

This clone was detected only once. V is TRBV5-1 and J is TRBJ2-5; 7 bases align to TRBD1. J gave up 5 bases and V 4 bases, and 20 bases lay outside the gene matches. Germline CDR1 is SGHRS and CDR2 is YFSETQ. CDR3 length equals 18 residues. CDR3 region: CASSPIRQGFGLGETQYF. The DNA for the CDR3 is TGCGCCAGCAGCCCGATCCGACAGGGCTTCGGGCTGGGGGAGACCCAGTACTTC.

The CDR3 loop is CASSPPTDGQPQHF. CDR3 sequence (DNA): TGTGCCAGCAGCCCCCCGACAGATGGTCAGCCCCAGCATTTT. V usage is TRBV7-9 and J usage is TRBJ1-5, with a possible D match to TRBD1 (5 bases). This CDR3 is built from 14 residues. Trimming pared 5 bases from V and 6 bases from J, leaving 14 bases between. CDR1 and CDR2 (germline): SEHNR, FQNEAQ (reference sequence).

V is TRBV5-1 and J is TRBJ1-1; perhaps TRBD1 as D (5 bases). CDR3 length: 16 residues. Trimming removed 4 bases at V and 3 bases at J, with 19 bases between. Germline-derived CDR1 and CDR2 are SGHRS and YFSETQ. Written as DNA, the CDR3 is TGCGCCAGCAGCGGCCGGGACCCCGGAGGGGACACTGAAGCTTTCTTT. Encoded protein: CASSGRDPGGDTEAFF.

V gene TRBV15 combines with J gene TRBJ2-3, with TRBD2 matching 7 bases. Germline CDR1 LNHNV, CDR2 YYDKDF (reference sequence). The CDR3 extends over 18 amino acids. The junction had 12 bases not matched to a gene; V was cut back by 0 bases and J by 3 bases. The CDR3 DNA sequence: TGTGCCACCAGCAGAGATTACGGGGGGAGGGCCGGAACAGATACGCAGTATTTT. Protein product: CATSRDYGGRAGTDTQYF. Supplemented by reference TRBV15 and TRBJ2-3, the full variable domain reads DAMVIQNPRYQVTQFGKPVTLSCSQTLNHNVMYWYQQKSSQAPKLLFHYYDKDFNNEADTPDNFQSRRPNTSFCFLDIRSPGLGDTAMYLCATSRDYGGRAGTDTQYFGPGTRLTVL.

The chain uses TRBV28 and TRBJ1-6; 8 bases fit TRBD1. The CDR3 consists of 16 residues. Trimming removed 6 bases from V and 7 bases from J; junction bases left unmatched: 11. Looked up from germline, CDR1 is MDHEN and CDR2 is SYDVKM. CDR3 residues: CASSLPQGAVNSPLHF. CDR3 nucleotides: TGTGCCAGCAGCCTCCCCCAGGGGGCCGTGAATTCACCCCTCCACTTT.

Note on this clone: Distinct nucleotide sequences in the sample also encode this CDR3. This chain joins TRBV9 and TRBJ2-7, with D perhaps TRBD1 (5 bases). V lost 2 bases, J lost 0 bases, and 6 bases lay in between. CDR3 length: 13 amino acids. Germline V CDR1 and CDR2: SGDLS, YYNGEE. The CDR3: CASSVDSSYEQYF. In DNA, the CDR3 is TGTGCCAGCAGCGTCGACAGCTCCTACGAGCAGTACTTC.

The chain uses TRBV10-3 and TRBJ1-2; 12 bases match TRBD1. V shed 0 bases, J shed 0 bases, and the junction held 11 bases outside the gene matches. The germline CDR1 and CDR2 sequences are ENHRY and SYGVKD. The CDR3 extends over 20 amino acids. CDR3 sequence: CAISESRTGTGGAANYGYTF. Here the CDR3 DNA reads TGTGCCATCAGTGAGTCGAGGACCGGGACAGGGGGCGCCGCTAACTATGGCTACACCTTC.

J is TRBJ1-2 and V is TRBV28; D gene unclear. Trimming removed 6 bases from V and 5 bases from J, with 10 bases in between. Per germline, CDR1 MDHEN and CDR2 SYDVKM. The CDR3 has 12 amino acids. CDR3 coding DNA: TGTGCCAGCAGGGAGCAGATATATGGCTACACCTTC. This gives the protein CASREQIYGYTF.

This rearrangement joins TRBV6-5 to TRBJ1-5; maybe TRBD1 (6 bases). Trimming stripped 6 bases from V and 4 bases from J, with 10 bases between. The CDR3 is made up of 13 amino acids. Germline V lookup: CDR1 MNHEY, CDR2 SVGAGI. The CDR3 is CASRRDTNQPQHF. The CDR3 DNA follows: TGTGCCAGCAGGAGGGACACTAATCAGCCCCAGCATTTT.